This is a list of T cell receptor beta chains from one sample in a study of cytomegalovirus exposure and HLA in healthy donors. TCRdb's table, derived via immunoSEQ multiplex PCR, lists solely in-frame clones and lacks some. The sample has 250,000 to 300,000 clones, 70% to 90% seen once. Sequencing was carried out using PBMCs. The receptors were sampled from a woman in her thirties or forties in good health and CMV-seropositive. The CDR3 runs from the conserved cysteine through the conserved F or W. A D gene is named only where the DNA matches it firmly. Expanded clones get a size class; other rows say once, few or many, or leave the size out.

V gene,J gene,D gene,clone size,CDR3 protein,CDR3 DNA
TRBV30,TRBJ1-2,TRBD1,NA,CAWSGGQSLNYGYTF,TGTGCCTGGAGTGGGGGACAGAGCCTCAACTATGGCTACACCTTC
TRBV28,TRBJ1-1,TRBD1,NA,CASSLPARDRAAFF,TGTGCCAGCAGTTTGCCCGCCCGCGACAGGGCAGCTTTCTTT
TRBV28,TRBJ2-1,NA,NA,CASSLTSEQFF,TGTGCCAGCAGTTTAACAAGTGAGCAGTTCTTC
TRBV2,TRBJ2-3,NA,NA,CASSTPPEGDTQYF,TGTGCCAGCAGTACCCCCCCGGAGGGGGATACGCAGTATTTT
TRBV5-8,TRBJ1-2,TRBD1,NA,CASSSDRTGAPYGYTF,TGTGCCAGCAGCTCCGATCGGACAGGGGCCCCCTATGGCTACACCTTC
TRBV27,TRBJ2-2,TRBD1,NA,CASSLGQGIITGELFF,TGTGCCAGCAGTTTGGGACAGGGGATTATCACCGGGGAGCTGTTTTTT
TRBV9,TRBJ2-1,NA,NA,CASSGGFSYNEQFF,TGTGCCAGCAGCGGCGGTTTCTCCTACAATGAGCAGTTCTTC
TRBV30,TRBJ1-2,TRBD1,NA,CAWDRGHNYGYTF,TGTGCCTGGGACAGGGGGCACAACTATGGCTACACCTTC
TRBV15,TRBJ2-5,NA,NA,CATSKNAGAGGETQYF,TGTGCCACCAGCAAGAACGCGGGGGCTGGGGGAGAGACCCAGTACTTC
TRBV5-6,TRBJ1-1,NA,NA,CASSLVGGAEAFF,TGTGCCAGCAGCTTGGTAGGGGGAGCTGAAGCTTTCTTT
TRBV18,TRBJ1-2,NA,NA,CASSPGVGYTF,TGTGCCAGCTCACCGGGCGTGGGCTACACCTTC
TRBV7-9,TRBJ2-1,NA,NA,CASSLAGISLDEQFF,TGTGCCAGCAGCTTGGCGGGAATCAGTTTGGATGAGCAGTTCTTC
TRBV7-3,TRBJ2-3,TRBD2,NA,CASSMSGRGDTQYF,TGTGCCAGCAGCATGAGCGGGAGGGGGGATACGCAGTATTTT
TRBV28,TRBJ2-7,NA,NA,CASNQLGDEQYF,TGTGCCAGCAATCAGTTGGGCGACGAGCAGTACTTC
TRBV7-9,TRBJ2-5,TRBD1,NA,CASSTAGQGSETQYF,TGTGCCAGCAGCACGGCAGGACAGGGCTCGGAGACCCAGTACTTC
TRBV6-1,TRBJ2-3,TRBD2,NA,CASSASGTSGGIGTDTQYF,TGTGCCAGCAGTGCATCCGGGACTAGCGGGGGGATCGGCACAGATACGCAGTATTTT
TRBV27,TRBJ2-6,TRBD2,NA,CASSLRETSGIGSGASVLTF,TGTGCCAGCAGTTTAAGGGAGACTAGCGGGATTGGCTCTGGGGCCAGCGTCCTGACTTTC
TRBV29-1,TRBJ1-1,NA,NA,CSARSGTEAFF,TGCAGCGCTCGGAGTGGGACTGAAGCTTTCTTT
TRBV27,TRBJ2-3,TRBD1,NA,CASSLWGQGGTDTQYF,TGTGCCAGCAGTTTATGGGGACAGGGTGGCACAGATACGCAGTACTTT
TRBV29-1,TRBJ1-1,NA,once,CSVDRSGMKAFF,TGCAGCGTTGATAGATCAGGGATGAAGGCTTTCTTT
TRBV7-2,TRBJ1-2,NA,NA,CASSLEARDYGYTF,TGTGCCAGCAGCTTAGAGGCCAGGGACTATGGCTACACCTTC
TRBV19,TRBJ1-5,NA,once,CASTMEGYQPQHF,TGTGCCAGTACAATGGAGGGGTATCAGCCCCAGCATTTT
TRBV11-3,TRBJ2-7,TRBD2,NA,CASSSPAGGPPEQYF,TGTGCCAGCAGCTCCCCAGCGGGAGGGCCCCCCGAGCAGTACTTC
TRBV29-1,TRBJ2-7,TRBD1,NA,CSVAIDRAEQYF,TGCAGCGTAGCAATAGACAGGGCCGAGCAGTACTTC
TRBV2,TRBJ2-7,NA,NA,CASSEKQKQYF,TGTGCCAGCAGTGAAAAACAGAAGCAGTACTTC
TRBV9,TRBJ1-2,TRBD1,NA,CASSTGVQTGGKGGYTF,TGTGCCAGCAGCACAGGGGTTCAGACAGGGGGCAAGGGTGGCTACACCTTC
TRBV5-1,TRBJ2-2,TRBD2,NA,CASSLGLAGSSNTGELFF,TGCGCCAGCAGCTTGGGTCTAGCGGGGTCTTCGAACACCGGGGAGCTGTTTTTT
TRBV19,TRBJ2-2,NA,once,CASKPRANTGELFF,TGTGCCAGTAAACCACGAGCGAACACCGGGGAGCTGTTTTTT
TRBV28,TRBJ1-1,NA,once,CASSLVRFTEAFF,TGTGCCAGCAGTTTAGTTAGATTCACTGAAGCTTTCTTT
TRBV27,TRBJ1-6,TRBD1,once,CASSYGPSTGGLAPLHF,TGTGCCAGCAGCTATGGACCCTCGACAGGGGGCTTGGCACCCCTCCACTTT
TRBV7-2,TRBJ1-2,NA,NA,CASSLDSGPLYGYTF,TGTGCCAGCAGCTTAGATTCGGGTCCCCTCTATGGCTACACCTTC
TRBV28,TRBJ2-7,NA,NA,CASSTGSGSYEQYF,TGTGCCAGCAGTACTGGGTCAGGGTCCTACGAGCAGTACTTC
TRBV11-2,TRBJ1-6,TRBD1,few,CASSTGTGNSPLHF,TGTGCCAGCAGCACAGGGACAGGGAATTCACCCCTCCACTTT
TRBV4-3,TRBJ2-5,TRBD2,NA,CASSQEAAGLAGFETQYF,TGCGCCAGCAGCCAAGAGGCAGCAGGCCTAGCGGGATTCGAGACCCAGTACTTC
TRBV7-6,TRBJ2-5,NA,NA,CASSLYRGMRETQYF,TGTGCCAGCAGCTTATATCGGGGAATGAGGGAGACCCAGTACTTC
TRBV7-6,TRBJ2-7,TRBD1,once,CASSEGQGSSYEQYF,TGTGCCAGCAGCGAGGGACAGGGGAGCTCCTACGAGCAGTACTTC
TRBV5-1,TRBJ1-3,NA,NA,CASSLTGGDYSGNTIYF,TGCGCCAGCAGCTTGACTGGAGGGGATTACTCTGGAAACACCATATATTTT
TRBV28,TRBJ2-6,NA,NA,CASSSQGTGANVLTF,TGTGCCAGCAGTTCTCAGGGTACCGGGGCCAACGTCCTGACTTTC
TRBV4-3,TRBJ2-3,TRBD2,NA,CASSQDGPAGYSTDTQYF,TGCGCCAGCAGCCAAGATGGGCCAGCGGGATATAGCACAGATACGCAGTATTTT
TRBV19,TRBJ2-6,NA,NA,CASTDQGGPSGANVLTF,TGTGCCAGTACTGATCAGGGGGGTCCCTCTGGGGCCAACGTCCTGACTTTC
TRBV10-3,TRBJ1-5,TRBD1,NA,CAISETGGSELSPQHF,TGTGCCATCAGTGAAACAGGGGGATCGGAACTCTCTCCCCAGCATTTT
TRBV5-1,TRBJ2-5,TRBD2,NA,CASSLETSGPQETQYF,TGCGCCAGCAGCTTGGAGACTAGCGGGCCCCAAGAGACCCAGTACTTC
TRBV2,TRBJ2-1,TRBD2,few,CASNSVGGPSYNEQFF,TGTGCCAGCAACTCTGTGGGAGGGCCCTCGTACAATGAGCAGTTCTTC
TRBV29-1,TRBJ2-7,NA,NA,CSAVGPGTYEQYF,TGCAGCGCGGTGGGGCCCGGAACCTACGAGCAGTACTTC
TRBV2,TRBJ2-7,NA,NA,CASSVNSSYEQYF,TGTGCCAGCAGTGTTAACAGCTCCTACGAGCAGTACTTC
TRBV7-9,TRBJ2-7,NA,NA,CSSSLTAVYEQYF,TGTTCCAGCAGTCTAACTGCCGTATACGAGCAGTACTTC
TRBV10-3,TRBJ1-2,NA,NA,CAISESGLAYGYTF,TGTGCCATCAGTGAAAGTGGGCTTGCTTATGGCTACACCTTC
TRBV2,TRBJ2-1,NA,NA,CASSRLGSYNEQFF,TGTGCCAGCAGTAGACTTGGCTCCTACAATGAGCAGTTCTTC
TRBV19,TRBJ1-1,TRBD1,NA,CASRDPGQGARITEAFF,TGTGCCAGTAGGGATCCGGGACAGGGGGCGAGAATCACTGAAGCTTTCTTT
TRBV6-1,TRBJ1-6,TRBD1,NA,CASSGAGQGDSPLHF,TGTGCCAGCAGTGGAGCAGGACAGGGAGATTCACCCCTCCACTTT
TRBV19,TRBJ2-3,NA,few,CASSIRAAGSTDTQYF,TGTGCCAGTAGTATCAGGGCTGCAGGGAGCACAGATACGCAGTATTTT
TRBV4-2,TRBJ2-1,TRBD2,NA,CASSQDLASGSGEQFF,TGTGCCAGCAGCCAAGATCTGGCTAGCGGGAGTGGTGAGCAGTTCTTC
TRBV7-9,TRBJ1-3,NA,NA,CASSLEEGLISGNTIYF,TGTGCCAGCAGCTTAGAGGAGGGACTGATCTCTGGAAACACCATATATTTT
TRBV30,TRBJ1-2,TRBD1,once,CAWSPDRGFGYTF,TGTGCCTGGAGTCCGGACAGGGGCTTCGGCTACACCTTC